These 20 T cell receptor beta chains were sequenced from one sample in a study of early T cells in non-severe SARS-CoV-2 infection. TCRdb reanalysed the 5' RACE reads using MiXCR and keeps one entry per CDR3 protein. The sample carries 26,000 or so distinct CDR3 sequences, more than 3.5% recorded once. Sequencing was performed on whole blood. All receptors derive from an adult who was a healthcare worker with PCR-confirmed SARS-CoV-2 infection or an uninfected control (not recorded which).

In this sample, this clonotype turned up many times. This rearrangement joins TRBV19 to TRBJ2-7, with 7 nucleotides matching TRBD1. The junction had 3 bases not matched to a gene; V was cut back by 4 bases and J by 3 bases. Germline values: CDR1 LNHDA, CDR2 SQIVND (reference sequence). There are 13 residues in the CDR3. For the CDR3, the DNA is TGTGCCAGTAGTACCAACAGGGGCTACGAGCAGTACTTC. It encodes CASSTNRGYEQYF.

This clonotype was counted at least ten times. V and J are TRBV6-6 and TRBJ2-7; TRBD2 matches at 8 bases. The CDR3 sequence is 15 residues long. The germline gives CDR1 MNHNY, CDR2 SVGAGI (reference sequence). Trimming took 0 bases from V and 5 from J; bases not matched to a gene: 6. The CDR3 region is CASSYSSGRGDEQYF. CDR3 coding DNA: TGTGCCAGCAGTTACTCTTCCGGGAGGGGGGACGAGCAGTACTTC.

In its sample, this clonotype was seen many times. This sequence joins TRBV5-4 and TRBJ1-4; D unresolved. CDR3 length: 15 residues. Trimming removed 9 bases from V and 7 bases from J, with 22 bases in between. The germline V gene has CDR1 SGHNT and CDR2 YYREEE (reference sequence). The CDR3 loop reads CATQPGGLSGEKLFF. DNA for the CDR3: TGTGCCACCCAGCCGGGTGGTTTATCCGGTGAAAAACTGTTTTTT.

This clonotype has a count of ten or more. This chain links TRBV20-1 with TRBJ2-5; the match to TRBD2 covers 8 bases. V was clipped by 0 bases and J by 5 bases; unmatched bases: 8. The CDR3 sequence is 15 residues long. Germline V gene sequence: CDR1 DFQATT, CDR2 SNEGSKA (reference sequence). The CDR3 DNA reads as TGCAGTGCTAGAGATCAAGGACTAGCAACCGAGACCCAGTACTTC. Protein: CSARDQGLATETQYF.

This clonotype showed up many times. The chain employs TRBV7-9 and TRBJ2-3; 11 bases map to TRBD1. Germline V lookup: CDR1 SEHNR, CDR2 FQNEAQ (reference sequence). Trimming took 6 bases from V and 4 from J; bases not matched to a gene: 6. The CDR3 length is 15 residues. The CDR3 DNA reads TGTGCCAGCAGTTGGGGACAGGGGGACGCAGATACGCAGTATTTT. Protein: CASSWGQGDADTQYF.

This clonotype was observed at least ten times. The CDR3 region has the DNA TGTGCCAGCTCGAGACAGCTAAACACCGGGGAGCTGTTTTTT. Protein product: CASSRQLNTGELFF. The rearrangement joins TRBV7-3 to TRBJ2-2; D perhaps matches TRBD1 (5 bases). The CDR3 contains 14 residues. The germline V gene encodes CDR1 SGHTA and CDR2 FQGTGA. Trimming removed 8 bases at V and 2 bases at J, with 12 bases between.

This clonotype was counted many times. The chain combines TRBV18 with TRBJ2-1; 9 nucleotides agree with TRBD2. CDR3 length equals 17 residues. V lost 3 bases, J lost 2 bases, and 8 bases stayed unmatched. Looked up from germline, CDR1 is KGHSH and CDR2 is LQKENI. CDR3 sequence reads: CASSPYAASGTYNEQFF. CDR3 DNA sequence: TGTGCCAGCTCACCCTACGCCGCTAGCGGGACCTACAATGAGCAGTTCTTC. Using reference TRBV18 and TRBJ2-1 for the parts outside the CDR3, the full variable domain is NAGVMQNPRHLVRRRGQEARLRCSPMKGHSHVYWYRQLPEEGLKFMVYLQKENIIDESGMPKERFSAEFPKEGPSILRIQQVVRGDSAAYFCASSPYAASGTYNEQFFGPGTRLTVL.

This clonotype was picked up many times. Here the CDR3 DNA reads TGTGCCAGCAGCGTAGAGGAGACCCAGTACTTC. Amino acid sequence: CASSVEETQYF. V and J are TRBV9 and TRBJ2-5, with D unresolved. The germline V gene encodes CDR1 SGDLS and CDR2 YYNGEE. The CDR3 is 11 amino acids. The ends were cut back, 0 bases at V and 5 bases at J, with 2 bases in the middle.

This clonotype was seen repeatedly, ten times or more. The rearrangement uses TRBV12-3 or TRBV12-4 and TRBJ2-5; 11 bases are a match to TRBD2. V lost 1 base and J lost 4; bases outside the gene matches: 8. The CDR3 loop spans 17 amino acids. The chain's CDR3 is CASSLGASGRSGETQYF. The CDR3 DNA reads TGTGCCAGCAGTTTAGGGGCTAGCGGGAGGAGCGGAGAGACCCAGTACTTC.

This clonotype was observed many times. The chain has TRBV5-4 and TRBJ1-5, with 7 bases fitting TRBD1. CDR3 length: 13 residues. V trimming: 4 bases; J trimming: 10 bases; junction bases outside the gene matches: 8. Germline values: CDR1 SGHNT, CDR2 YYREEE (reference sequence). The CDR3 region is CASSVGTEPPQHF. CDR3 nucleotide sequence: TGTGCCAGCAGCGTCGGGACAGAGCCCCCCCAGCATTTT.

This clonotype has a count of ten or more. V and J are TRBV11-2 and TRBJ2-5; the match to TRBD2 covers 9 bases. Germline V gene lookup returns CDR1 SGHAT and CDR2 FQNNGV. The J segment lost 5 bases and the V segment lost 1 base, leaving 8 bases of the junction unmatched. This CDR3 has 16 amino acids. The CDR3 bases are TGTGCCAGCAGCTTAGTGGGTGGACTAGCGACGGAGACCCAGTACTTC. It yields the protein CASSLVGGLATETQYF.

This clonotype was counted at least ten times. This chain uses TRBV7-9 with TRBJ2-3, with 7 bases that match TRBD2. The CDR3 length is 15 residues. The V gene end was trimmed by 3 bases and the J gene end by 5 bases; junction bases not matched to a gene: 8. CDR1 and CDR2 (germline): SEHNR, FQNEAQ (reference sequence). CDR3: CASSFGGRAVDTQYF. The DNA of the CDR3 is TGTGCCAGCAGCTTTGGCGGGAGAGCGGTAGATACGCAGTATTTT. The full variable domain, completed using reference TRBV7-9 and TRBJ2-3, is DTGVSQNPRHKITKRGQNVTFRCDPISEHNRLYWYRQTLGQGPEFLTYFQNEAQLEKSRLLSDRFSAERPKGSFSTLEIQRTEQGDSAMYLCASSFGGRAVDTQYFGPGTRLTVL.

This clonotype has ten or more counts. The CDR3 reads CASSLSFQGMNTEAFF. The CDR3 DNA reads as TGTGCCAGCAGCTTATCCTTCCAGGGGATGAACACTGAAGCTTTCTTT. The chain carries TRBV7-8 and TRBJ1-1; a weak D match, TRBD1 (6 bases). Germline lookup yields CDR1 SGHVS and CDR2 FQNEAQ. Trimming took off 2 bases at V and 0 bases at J, with 13 bases between the two ends. This CDR3 spans 16 amino acids.

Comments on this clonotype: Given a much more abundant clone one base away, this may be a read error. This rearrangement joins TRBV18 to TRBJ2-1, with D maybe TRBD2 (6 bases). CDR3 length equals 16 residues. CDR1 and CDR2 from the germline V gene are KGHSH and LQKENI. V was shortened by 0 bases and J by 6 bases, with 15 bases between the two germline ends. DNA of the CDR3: TGTGCCAGCTCACCACCTATCGGAACGGGAGCCAATGAGCAGTTCTTC. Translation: CASSPPIGTGANEQFF.

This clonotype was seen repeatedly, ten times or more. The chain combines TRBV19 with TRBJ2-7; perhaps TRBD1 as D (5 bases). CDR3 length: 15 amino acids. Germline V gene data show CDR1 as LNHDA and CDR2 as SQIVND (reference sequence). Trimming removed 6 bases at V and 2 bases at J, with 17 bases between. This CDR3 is CASRYLPRAPYEQYF. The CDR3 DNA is TGTGCCAGTAGGTATCTCCCCAGGGCGCCCTACGAGCAGTACTTC.

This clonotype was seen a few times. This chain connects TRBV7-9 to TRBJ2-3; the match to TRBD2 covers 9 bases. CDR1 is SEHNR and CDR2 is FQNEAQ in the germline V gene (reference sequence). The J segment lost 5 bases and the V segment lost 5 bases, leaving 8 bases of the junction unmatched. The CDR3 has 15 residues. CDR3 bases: TGTGCCAGCAGCACCTTAGCGGGAGTGAAAGATACGCAGTATTTT. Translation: CASSTLAGVKDTQYF.

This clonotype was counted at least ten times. Here the CDR3 reads CASSQGTVVPEQFF. CDR3 in DNA: TGCGCCAGCAGCCAAGGGACAGTGGTCCCTGAGCAGTTCTTC. V gene TRBV4-3 combines with J gene TRBJ2-1, with a possible D match to TRBD1 (6 bases). The CDR3 covers 14 residues. The germline V gene has CDR1 LGHNA and CDR2 YSLEER. Trimming removed 1 base from V and 9 bases from J, with 13 bases in between.

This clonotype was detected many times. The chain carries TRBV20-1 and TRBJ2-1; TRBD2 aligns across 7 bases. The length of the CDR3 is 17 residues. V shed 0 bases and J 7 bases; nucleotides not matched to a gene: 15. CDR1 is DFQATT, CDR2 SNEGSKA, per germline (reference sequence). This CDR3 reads CSAREFGGRAVMNEQFF. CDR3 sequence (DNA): TGCAGTGCTAGAGAATTCGGGGGGAGGGCCGTTATGAATGAGCAGTTCTTC.

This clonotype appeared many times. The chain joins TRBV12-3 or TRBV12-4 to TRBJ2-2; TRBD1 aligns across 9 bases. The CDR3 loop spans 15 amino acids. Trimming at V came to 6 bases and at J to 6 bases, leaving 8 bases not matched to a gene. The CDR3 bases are TGTGCCAGCAGGACCACAGGGGGCGCAGCCGGGGAGCTGTTTTTT. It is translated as CASRTTGGAAGELFF.

This CDR3 is CATRDWGRAQETQYF. The CDR3 nucleotides read TGTGCCACCCGAGATTGGGGACGCGCGCAAGAGACCCAGTACTTC. This rearrangement joins TRBV10-3 to TRBJ2-5; tentatively, D is TRBD1 or TRBD2 (5 bases each). CDR1 is ENHRY and CDR2 is SYGVKD in the germline V gene. This CDR3 contains 15 residues. V shed 10 bases and J shed 2 bases, with 20 bases lying between them.